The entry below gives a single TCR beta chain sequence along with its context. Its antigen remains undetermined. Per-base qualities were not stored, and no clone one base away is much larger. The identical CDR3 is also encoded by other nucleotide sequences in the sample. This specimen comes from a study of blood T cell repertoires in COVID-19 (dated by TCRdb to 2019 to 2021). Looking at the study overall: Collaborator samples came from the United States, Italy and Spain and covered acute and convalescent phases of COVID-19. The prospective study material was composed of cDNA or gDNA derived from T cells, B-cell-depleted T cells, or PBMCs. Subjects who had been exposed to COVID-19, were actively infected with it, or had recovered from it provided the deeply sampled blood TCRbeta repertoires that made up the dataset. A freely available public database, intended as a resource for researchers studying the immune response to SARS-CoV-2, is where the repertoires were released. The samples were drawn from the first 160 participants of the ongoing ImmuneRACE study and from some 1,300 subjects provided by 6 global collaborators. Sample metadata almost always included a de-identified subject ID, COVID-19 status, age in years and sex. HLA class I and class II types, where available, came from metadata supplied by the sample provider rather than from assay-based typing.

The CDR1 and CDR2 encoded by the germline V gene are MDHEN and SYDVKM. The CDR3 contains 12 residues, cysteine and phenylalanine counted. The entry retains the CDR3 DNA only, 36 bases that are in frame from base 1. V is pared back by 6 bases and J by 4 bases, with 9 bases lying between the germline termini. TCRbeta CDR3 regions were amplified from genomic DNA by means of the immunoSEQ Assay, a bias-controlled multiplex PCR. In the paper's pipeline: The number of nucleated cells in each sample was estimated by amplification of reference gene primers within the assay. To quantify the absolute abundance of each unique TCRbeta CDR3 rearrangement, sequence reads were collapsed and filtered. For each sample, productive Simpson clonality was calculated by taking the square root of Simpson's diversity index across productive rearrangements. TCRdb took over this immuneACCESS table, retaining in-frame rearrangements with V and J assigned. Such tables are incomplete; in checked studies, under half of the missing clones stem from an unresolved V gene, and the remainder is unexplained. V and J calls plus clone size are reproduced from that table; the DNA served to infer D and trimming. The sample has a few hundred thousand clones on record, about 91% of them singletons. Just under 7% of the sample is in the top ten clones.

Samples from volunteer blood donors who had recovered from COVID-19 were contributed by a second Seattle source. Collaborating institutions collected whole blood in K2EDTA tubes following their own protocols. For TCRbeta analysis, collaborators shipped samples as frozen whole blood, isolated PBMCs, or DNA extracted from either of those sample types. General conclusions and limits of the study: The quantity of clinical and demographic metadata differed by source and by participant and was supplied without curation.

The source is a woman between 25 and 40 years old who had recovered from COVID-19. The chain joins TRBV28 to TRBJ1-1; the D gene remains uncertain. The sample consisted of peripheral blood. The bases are TGTGCCAGCAGCGATGGAGGCACTGAAGCTTTCTTT. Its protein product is CASSDGGTEAFF.